These 22 T cell receptor beta chains share one sample of origin, sequenced in a study of identical twins. A single record per CDR3 protein comes from TCRdb applying MiXCR to the 5' RACE reads. Here the sample spans some 900,000 distinct CDR3 sequences, approximately 13% being singletons. These data also formed part of another study, on yellow fever vaccine responses in identical twins.

Sequencing used PBMCs. These receptor sequences come from a young woman in good health.

This chain links TRBV5-1 with TRBJ2-1, with 9 bases aligning to TRBD2. V lost 3 bases and J lost 6; bases outside the gene matches: 10. Germline V gene data show CDR1 as SGHRS and CDR2 as YFSETQ. The CDR3 is 16 amino acids. Here the CDR3 DNA reads TGCGCCAGCAGCTGGATAGCGGGAGCCCACTCCAATGAGCAGTTCTTC. This codes for CASSWIAGAHSNEQFF.

This clonotype was recorded at least ten times. The rearrangement uses TRBV10-3 and TRBJ2-7, with D perhaps TRBD1 (6 bases). The length of the CDR3 is 13 residues. Trimming left V 6 bases short and J 5 bases short, with 14 bases between. Germline CDR1 and CDR2: ENHRY and SYGVKD. In DNA, the CDR3 is TGTGCCATCAGGGAAACAGGGTACCACGAGCAGTACGTC. Translating gives CAIRETGYHEQYV.

This clonotype came up a few times. The chain recombines TRBV14 with TRBJ2-7; 10 bases line up with TRBD2. Germline-derived CDR1 and CDR2 are SGHDN and FVKESK. The CDR3 is made up of 17 amino acids. J gave up 2 bases and V 0 bases, and 7 bases lay outside the gene matches. This CDR3 is CASSQEVSLAGPYEQYF. CDR3 DNA sequence: TGTGCCAGCAGCCAAGAAGTATCACTAGCGGGACCCTACGAGCAGTACTTC.

The chain links TRBV5-5 to TRBJ2-1, with 7 bases fitting TRBD2. Per germline, CDR1 SGHKS and CDR2 YYEKEE (reference sequence). This CDR3 contains 16 residues. Trimming took 0 bases from V and 2 from J; bases not matched to a gene: 5. CDR3 nucleotide sequence: TGTGCCAGCAGCTTGGGGCAGGGACTACCCTACAATGAGCAGTTCTTC. As protein: CASSLGQGLPYNEQFF.

The genes are TRBV20-1 and TRBJ2-1; 10 nucleotides align to TRBD2. The CDR3 length is 17 residues. Germline lookup yields CDR1 DFQATT and CDR2 SNEGSKA (reference sequence). With 5 bases clipped from V and 7 bases from J, the junction kept 17 bases outside the gene matches. This CDR3 is CSAPKLTAGGPGNEQFF. CDR3 sequence (DNA): TGCAGTGCTCCAAAACTAACAGCGGGAGGGCCTGGGAATGAGCAGTTCTTC.

V gene TRBV27 combines with J gene TRBJ2-7; 13 nucleotides agree with TRBD2. The CDR3 runs 14 residues. V trimming: 5 bases; J trimming: 7 bases; junction bases outside the gene matches: 5. CDR1 MNHEY and CDR2 SMNVEV come from the germline V gene (reference sequence). CDR3 nucleotide sequence: TGTGCCAGCAGTCCCTCGACTAGCGGGAGGGAGCAGTACTTC. Amino acid sequence: CASSPSTSGREQYF.

V usage is TRBV6-2 or TRBV6-3 and J usage is TRBJ2-2, with unresolved D. Germline values: CDR1 MNHEY, CDR2 SVGEGT. The V gene lost 6 bases and the J gene lost 2 bases, with 16 bases spanning the gap. The CDR3 covers 16 residues. CDR3 coding DNA: TGTGCCAGCAGCCAGACCCAACTAACAAACACCGGGGAGCTGTTTTTT. Its translation: CASSQTQLTNTGELFF.

This clonotype came up a few times. V and J are TRBV4-1 and TRBJ2-7; a possible D gene is TRBD1 (5 bases). The length of the CDR3 is 15 residues. Germline V lookup: CDR1 MGHRA, CDR2 YSYEKL. Trimming pared 3 bases from V and 0 bases from J, leaving 12 bases between. The CDR3 region is CASSQEDSSSYEQYV. CDR3 DNA: TGCGCCAGCAGCCAGGAAGACAGCAGCTCCTACGAGCAGTACGTC.

This chain links TRBV12-3 or TRBV12-4 with TRBJ1-1; the D gene is possibly TRBD1 (6 bases). Trimming left V 8 bases short and J 4 bases short, with 20 bases between. The CDR3 runs 15 residues. The CDR3 sequence: CASAPEGGWSTEAFF. Here the CDR3 DNA reads TGTGCCAGCGCCCCCGAAGGGGGTTGGAGCACTGAAGCTTTCTTT.

The V gene is TRBV10-3, the J gene TRBJ2-1, with D maybe TRBD2 (5 bases). CDR1 is ENHRY and CDR2 is SYGVKD in the germline V gene. This CDR3 has 15 amino acids. Trimming cost V 0 bases and J 6 bases, with 12 bases left between them. The CDR3 DNA reads as TGTGCCATCAGTGAGTCGATGCTAGCCCTCAATGAGCAGTTCTTC. It translates to CAISESMLALNEQFF.

V is TRBV27 and J is TRBJ1-1, with a possible D match to TRBD1 (5 bases). Trimming shortened V by 10 bases and J by 6 bases, and 9 bases separated the two germline ends. Germline CDR1 MNHEY, CDR2 SMNVEV (reference sequence). This CDR3 is built from 10 residues. CDR3 in amino acids: CATETAEAFF. Written as DNA, the CDR3 is TGTGCCACCGAGACAGCTGAAGCTTTCTTT.

The rearrangement links TRBV10-2 to TRBJ1-1; D remains ambiguous. V lost 2 bases and J lost 11, with 18 bases in between. The CDR3 runs to 14 residues. The germline gives CDR1 WSHSY, CDR2 SAAADI. CDR3 bases: TGCGCCAGCAGTGAGGTCGGGCCCCCCAGGCGGGCTTTCTTT. It encodes CASSEVGPPRRAFF.

J is TRBJ2-1 and V is TRBV19; D remains ambiguous. This CDR3 is 15 amino acids long. Germline V gene data show CDR1 as LNHDA and CDR2 as SQIVND (reference sequence). Trimming took 5 bases from V and 4 from J, leaving 15 bases between them. The CDR3 is CASSPGRNNYNEQFF. CDR3 DNA sequence: TGTGCCAGTAGTCCTGGGCGGAATAATTACAATGAGCAGTTCTTC.

The chain employs TRBV19 and TRBJ2-4; 9 bases agree with TRBD1. The CDR3 is made up of 15 amino acids. V shed 5 bases, J shed 7 bases, and the junction held 9 bases outside the gene matches. Germline lookup yields CDR1 LNHDA and CDR2 SQIVND (reference sequence). The CDR3 DNA reads as TGTGCCAGTAGTGTAGGGGACAGGGTACGGAACATTCAGTACTTC. Translating it yields CASSVGDRVRNIQYF.

The chain combines TRBV11-2 with TRBJ2-2; D unclear. This CDR3 is built from 17 residues. Trimming took off 8 bases at V and 4 bases at J, with 23 bases between the two ends. Germline assignment: CDR1 SGHAT and CDR2 FQNNGV. The chain's CDR3 is CASFIRQPPSSTGELFF. CDR3 nucleotides: TGTGCCAGCTTTATACGTCAGCCCCCCTCGAGCACCGGGGAGCTGTTTTTT.

There are many counts of this clonotype. The V and J genes are TRBV28 and TRBJ2-7; tentatively, D is TRBD2 (6 bases). CDR1 is MDHEN and CDR2 is SYDVKM in the germline V gene. V was trimmed by 8 bases and J by 0 bases, leaving 14 bases between them. The CDR3 covers 14 residues. CDR3 nucleotides: TGTGCCAGCGCCTCGGAGGGGAGCTCCTACGAGCAGTACTTC. This gives the protein CASASEGSSYEQYF.

In this sample, this clonotype turned up many times. This CDR3 is CATSDSPGQGRNEQFF. Written as DNA, the CDR3 is TGTGCCACCAGTGATTCACCGGGACAGGGTAGGAATGAGCAGTTCTTC. V usage is TRBV24-1 and J usage is TRBJ2-1, with TRBD1 matching over 9 bases. Germline CDR1 and CDR2: KGHDR and SFDVKD. V lost 2 bases to trimming and J lost 7 bases; unmatched junction nucleotides: 8. The CDR3 runs 16 residues.

In this sample, this clonotype turned up many times. The J gene is TRBJ1-1, the V gene TRBV5-1; weak D call: TRBD1 (6 bases). The CDR3 length is 13 residues. The V and J ends lost 4 bases and 6 bases respectively, with 13 bases between them. Germline V gene data show CDR1 as SGHRS and CDR2 as YFSETQ. CDR3 sequence (DNA): TGCGCCAGCAGCATTGGGGGCTGGGCTGAAGCTTTCTTT. This encodes CASSIGGWAEAFF.

In this sample, this clonotype turned up a few times. The CDR3 DNA follows: TGCGCCAGCAGCCAACAACCGGGAACTTACTACAATGAGCAGTTCTTC. Translating it yields CASSQQPGTYYNEQFF. V gene TRBV4-1 combines with J gene TRBJ2-1, with a tentative D call TRBD2 (5 bases). Trimming left V 2 bases short and J 3 bases short, with 14 bases between. Germline loops: CDR1 MGHRA, CDR2 YSYEKL. This CDR3 spans 16 amino acids.

The chain is built from TRBV5-1 and TRBJ2-7; D is uncertain. Germline V lookup: CDR1 SGHRS, CDR2 YFSETQ. Trimming cost V 0 bases and J 12 bases, with 10 bases left between them. The CDR3 runs to 11 residues. CDR3 protein: CASSLGPFWYF. DNA for the CDR3: TGCGCCAGCAGCTTGGGCCCGTTCTGGTACTTC.

This clonotype has more than one count but fewer than ten. In nucleotides, the CDR3 is TGTGCCACCAGCTTATCCGGGACGGGGAATGAAAAACTGTTTTTT. Amino acid sequence: CATSLSGTGNEKLFF. The V and J genes are TRBV15 and TRBJ1-4, with a weak D call TRBD1 (5 bases). Germline lookup yields CDR1 LNHNV and CDR2 YYDKDF (reference sequence). V was clipped by 5 bases and J by 5 bases, with 15 bases between them. The CDR3 is 15 amino acids. The entire variable domain, with the rest obtained from reference TRBV15 and TRBJ1-4, is as follows: DAMVIQNPRYQVTQFGKPVTLSCSQTLNHNVMYWYQQKSSQAPKLLFHYYDKDFNNEADTPDNFQSRRPNTSFCFLDIRSPGLGDTAMYLCATSLSGTGNEKLFFGSGTQLSVL.

The rearrangement joins TRBV20-1 to TRBJ2-3; TRBD2 agrees at 14 bases. The CDR3 runs to 18 residues. The germline gives CDR1 DFQATT, CDR2 SNEGSKA (reference sequence). The V segment lost 3 bases and the J segment 3 bases; nucleotides outside the gene matches: 11. CDR3 DNA: TGCAGTGCTAGGTTCGGACTAGCGGGGGGCAGAGAAACAGATACGCAGTATTTT. It yields the protein CSARFGLAGGRETDTQYF.